What follows is one T cell receptor (beta chain) and its context. Its cognate antigen is unknown. The record originates from a study of tumor-infiltrating lymphocytes in localized non-small cell lung cancer. The study, taken as a whole, reports: Compared with uninvolved lung, tumors showed higher T cell infiltration by TCRbeta sequencing. Tumor T-cell fraction from TCR sequencing was not associated with recurrence-free survival (p = 0.61).

Only in-frame clones appear in the TCRdb table, and some are missing; sequencing was by immunoSEQ multiplex PCR. The sample contains 5,000 to 6,500 clones, around 76% of which appear only once. Germline V lookup: CDR1 MNHNS, CDR2 SASEGT. V was shortened by 7 bases and J by 3 bases, with 19 bases between the two germline ends. This CDR3 contains 15 residues. The chain couples TRBV6-1 to TRBJ2-7; TRBD2 might be the D (6 bases). The receptor comes from a human donor with non-small cell lung cancer. The sample consisted of lung tumor tissue. The CDR3 coding sequence is TGTGCCAGCACCCTAAGTTGGGGTAGCGGCTACGAGCAGTACTTC. Translation: CASTLSWGSGYEQYF.